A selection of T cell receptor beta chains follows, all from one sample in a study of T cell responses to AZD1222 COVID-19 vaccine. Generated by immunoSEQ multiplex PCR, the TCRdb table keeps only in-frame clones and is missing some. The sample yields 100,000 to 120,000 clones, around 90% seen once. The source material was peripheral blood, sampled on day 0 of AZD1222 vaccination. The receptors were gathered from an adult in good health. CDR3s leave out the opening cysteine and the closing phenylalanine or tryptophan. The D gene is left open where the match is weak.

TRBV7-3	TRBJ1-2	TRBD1	ASSLGTGDGYT
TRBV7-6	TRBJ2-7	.	ASSPNVYEQY
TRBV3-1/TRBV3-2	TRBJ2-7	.	ASSQTGGDYEQY
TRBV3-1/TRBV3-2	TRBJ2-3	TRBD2	ASSQDGRGGITDTQY
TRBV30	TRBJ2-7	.	AWSSGQGGNEQY
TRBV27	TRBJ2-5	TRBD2	ASSRSPAGGETQY
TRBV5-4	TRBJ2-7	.	ASSLKGQGYFYEQY
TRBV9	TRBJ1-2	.	ASSPRGQGGYT
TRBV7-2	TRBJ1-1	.	ASSGGVYTEAF
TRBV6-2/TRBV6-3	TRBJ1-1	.	ASSLGGSEAF
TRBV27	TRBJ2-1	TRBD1	ASSPQGVGDEQF
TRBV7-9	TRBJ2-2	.	ASSLALGGHTGELF
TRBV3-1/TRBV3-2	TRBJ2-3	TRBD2	ASSQDPPKLAGGSHTQY
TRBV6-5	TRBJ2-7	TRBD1	ASSSIPGQGMREQY
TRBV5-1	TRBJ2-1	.	ASSLAGGLNNEQF
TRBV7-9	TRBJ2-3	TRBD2	ASSFAGGRTDTQY
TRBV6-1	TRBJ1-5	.	ASSDRGGSQPQH
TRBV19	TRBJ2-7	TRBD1	ASSFQGASEQY
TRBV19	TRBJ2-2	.	ASKRKGEVTGELF
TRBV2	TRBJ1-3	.	ASSGQGIGGNTIY
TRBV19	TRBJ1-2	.	ASSLAFVSNYYGYT
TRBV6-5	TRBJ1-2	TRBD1	ASRRDRLLYGYT
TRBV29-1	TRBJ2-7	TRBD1	SVEVGDRGYEQY
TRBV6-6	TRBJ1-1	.	ASSSDGLRTEAF
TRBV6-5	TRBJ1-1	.	ASREGTFGAF
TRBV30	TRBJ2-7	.	AWSPSGYEQY
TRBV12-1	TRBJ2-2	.	ASSFSSGSSNTGELF
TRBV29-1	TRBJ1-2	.	SVRVSGLGYT
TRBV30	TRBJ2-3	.	AWSIGAGAQY
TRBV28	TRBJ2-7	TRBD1	ASRPTGALFVEQY
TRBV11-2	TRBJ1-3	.	ASSFTNYRDAIY
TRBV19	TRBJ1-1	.	ASSLLGHTEAF
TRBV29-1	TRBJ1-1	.	SVVVGGRAMNTEAF
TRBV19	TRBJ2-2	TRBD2	ASSIIFLASGGNTGELF